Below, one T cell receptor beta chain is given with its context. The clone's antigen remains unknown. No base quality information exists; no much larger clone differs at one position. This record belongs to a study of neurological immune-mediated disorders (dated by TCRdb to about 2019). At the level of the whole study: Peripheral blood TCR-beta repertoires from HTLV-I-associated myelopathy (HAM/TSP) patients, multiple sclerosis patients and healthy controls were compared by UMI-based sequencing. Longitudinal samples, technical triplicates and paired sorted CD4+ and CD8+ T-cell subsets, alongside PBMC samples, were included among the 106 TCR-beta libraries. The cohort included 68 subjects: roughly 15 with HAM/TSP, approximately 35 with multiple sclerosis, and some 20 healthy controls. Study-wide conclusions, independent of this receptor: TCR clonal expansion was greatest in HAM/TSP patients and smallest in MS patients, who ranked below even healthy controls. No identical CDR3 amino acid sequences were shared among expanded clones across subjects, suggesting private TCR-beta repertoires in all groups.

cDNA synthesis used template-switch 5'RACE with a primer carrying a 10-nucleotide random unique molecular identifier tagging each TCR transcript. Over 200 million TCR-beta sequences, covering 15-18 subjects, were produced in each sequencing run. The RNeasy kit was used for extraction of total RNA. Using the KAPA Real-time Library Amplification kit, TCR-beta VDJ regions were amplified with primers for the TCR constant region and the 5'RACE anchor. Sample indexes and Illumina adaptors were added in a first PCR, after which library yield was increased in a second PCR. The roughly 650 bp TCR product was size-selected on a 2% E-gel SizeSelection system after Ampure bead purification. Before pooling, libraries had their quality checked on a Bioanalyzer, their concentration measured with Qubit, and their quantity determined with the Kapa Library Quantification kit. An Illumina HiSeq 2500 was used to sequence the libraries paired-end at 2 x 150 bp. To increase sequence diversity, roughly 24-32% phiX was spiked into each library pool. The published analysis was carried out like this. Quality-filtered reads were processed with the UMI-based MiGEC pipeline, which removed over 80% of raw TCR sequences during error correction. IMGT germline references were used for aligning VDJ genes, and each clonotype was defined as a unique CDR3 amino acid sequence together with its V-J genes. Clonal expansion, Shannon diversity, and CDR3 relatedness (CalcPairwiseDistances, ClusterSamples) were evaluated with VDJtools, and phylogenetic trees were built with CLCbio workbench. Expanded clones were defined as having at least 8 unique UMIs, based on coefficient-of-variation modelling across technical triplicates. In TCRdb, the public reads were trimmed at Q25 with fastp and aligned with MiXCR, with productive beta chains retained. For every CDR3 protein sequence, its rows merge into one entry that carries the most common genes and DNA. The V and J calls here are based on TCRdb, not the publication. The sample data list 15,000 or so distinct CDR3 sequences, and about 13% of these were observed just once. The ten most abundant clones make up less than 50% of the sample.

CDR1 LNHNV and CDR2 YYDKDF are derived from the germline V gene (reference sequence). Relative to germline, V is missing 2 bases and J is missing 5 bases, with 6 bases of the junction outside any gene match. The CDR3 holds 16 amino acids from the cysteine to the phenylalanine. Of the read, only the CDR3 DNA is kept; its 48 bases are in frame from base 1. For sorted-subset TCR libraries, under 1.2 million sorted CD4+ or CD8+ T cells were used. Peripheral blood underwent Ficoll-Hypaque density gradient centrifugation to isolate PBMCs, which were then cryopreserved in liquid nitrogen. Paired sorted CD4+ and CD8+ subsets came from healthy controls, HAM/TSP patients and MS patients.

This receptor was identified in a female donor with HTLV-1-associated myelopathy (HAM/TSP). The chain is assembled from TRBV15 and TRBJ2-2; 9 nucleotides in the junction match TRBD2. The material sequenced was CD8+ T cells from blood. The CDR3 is CATSRIAGVITGELFF. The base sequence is TGTGCCACCAGCAGAATAGCGGGAGTAATAACCGGGGAGCTGTTTTTT.